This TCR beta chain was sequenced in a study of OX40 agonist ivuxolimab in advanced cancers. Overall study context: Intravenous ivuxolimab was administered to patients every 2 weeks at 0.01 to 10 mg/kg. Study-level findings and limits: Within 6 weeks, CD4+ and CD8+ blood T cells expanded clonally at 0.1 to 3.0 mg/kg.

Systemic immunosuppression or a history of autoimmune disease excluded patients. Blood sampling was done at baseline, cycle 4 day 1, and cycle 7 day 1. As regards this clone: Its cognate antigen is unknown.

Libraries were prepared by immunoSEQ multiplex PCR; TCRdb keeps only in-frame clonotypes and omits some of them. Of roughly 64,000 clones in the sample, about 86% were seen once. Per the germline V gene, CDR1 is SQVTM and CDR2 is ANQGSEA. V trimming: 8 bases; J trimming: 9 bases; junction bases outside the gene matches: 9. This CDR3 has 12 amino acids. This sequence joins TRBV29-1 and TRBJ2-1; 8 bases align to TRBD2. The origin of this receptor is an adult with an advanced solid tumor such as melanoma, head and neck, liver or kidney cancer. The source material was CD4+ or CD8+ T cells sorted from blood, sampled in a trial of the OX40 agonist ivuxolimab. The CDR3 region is CSIRGGRREQFF. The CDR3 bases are TGCAGCATCCGGGGGGGCCGGCGTGAGCAGTTCTTC.